This T cell receptor beta chain was identified during a study of T cells in Graves' hyperthyroidism and ophthalmopathy. Researchers took RNA transcripts and amplified the TCR beta CDR3 regions from them. HTBI primers were used for first-round RT-PCR of the TCR CDR3. TCRdb passed the multiplex PCR reads through MiXCR, listing each CDR3 protein once. The sample shows 95,000 to 110,000 distinct CDR3 sequences, about 16% of them seen only once. This clonotype occurred many times. The target antigen is unknown. Those patients with uncontrolled infection, other autoimmune disease, pregnancy or lactation were excluded. Fresh peripheral blood, under 13 ml, was the source of the PBMCs. V was cut by 4 bases and J by 0 bases, with 12 bases left in between. This CDR3 is built from 14 residues. Germline CDR1 reads SQVTM; CDR2 reads ANQGSEA. The study, taken as a whole, reports: Blood also contained most expanded thyroid clonotypes above 0.001. Through a model of 13 V-J features, ophthalmopathy was separated from stable hyperthyroidism.

The rearrangement links TRBV29-1 to TRBJ1-1; D unresolved. The clonotype comes from a woman aged 50 to 60 with Graves' hyperthyroidism. What was sequenced was blood. The CDR3 loop is CSVGPRSMNTEAFF. The CDR3 coding sequence is TGCAGCGTTGGACCACGCAGCATGAACACTGAAGCTTTCTTT.